This T cell receptor beta chain was observed in a study of blood T cell repertoires in COVID-19. Study background: Nucleic acid was either cDNA or gDNA, and it came from T cells, B-cell-depleted T cells, or PBMCs.

CDR3 length: 13 residues. Between the trimmed V and J ends, which lost 10 bases and 8 bases, there was a span of 17 bases. From germline, CDR1 is SNHLY and CDR2 FYNNEI. Original analysis: It was from reference gene primer amplification that nucleated cell counts were estimated. Produced via immunoSEQ multiplex PCR; TCRdb's table is partial and in-frame only. V and J calls and clone size are those listed in that table; D and trimming were worked out from the DNA. The sample includes about 65,000 clones, 70% to 90% of them seen just once. The genes are TRBV2 and TRBJ1-4; a possible D gene is TRBD1 (6 bases). The origin of this receptor is a man older than 75 with acute or convalescent COVID-19. Sequenced: peripheral blood. CDR3 bases: TGTGCCATTGACAGGCCTCGGACGGAAAAACTGTTTTTT. Encoded protein: CAIDRPRTEKLFF.